The subject of this entry is one T cell receptor beta chain. Its antigen is not known. This record comes from a study of T cell responses to AZD1222 COVID-19 vaccine. Study summary: Pooling was applied to second doses at about 4 or about 12 weeks.

Per the germline V gene, CDR1 is MNHEY and CDR2 is SVGEGT. This CDR3 has 15 residues. Trimming cost V 0 bases and J 3 bases, with 11 bases left between them. General observations from the study: Clonal diversity may have been underestimated, and the donors were mostly white British, with more females than males. Nearly half of spike-specific TCRs reportedly target variant regions that are unmutated in the B.1.351 and B.1.1.7 variants. Samples come after the peak T cell response, not at day 14.

The repertoire was sequenced with immunoSEQ multiplex PCR; TCRdb's copy has only in-frame clones and lacks some. The data hold approximately 100,000 clones, with approximately 87% observed a single time. V usage is TRBV6-2 or TRBV6-3 and J usage is TRBJ1-2; no reliable D call. The receptor was isolated from an adult in good health. Sequencing was performed on peripheral blood, taken on day 0 of AZD1222 vaccination. CDR3 in amino acids: CASSYSWYSDYGYTF. CDR3 nucleotides: TGTGCCAGCAGTTACTCTTGGTATTCCGACTATGGCTACACCTTC.